This TCR beta chain was recorded in a study of T-cell memory formation after mild COVID-19. Study background: Largely, the TCR clusters proved donor specific. Study-wide points: Most CD4+ clones that shrank were in CM and EM, while CD8+ ones turned up in EMRA. Clones that contracted from day 15 to 85 were balanced CD4/CD8, while later expanders leaned CD4+. Cross-reactive memory appears to have joined, as suggested by some responding clones showing up in pre-infection memory.

With regard to this clonotype: Its target is unknown.

CDR3 length: 14 amino acids. V lost 5 bases, J lost 7 bases, and 18 bases lay in between. Looked up from germline, CDR1 is DFQATT and CDR2 is SNEGSKA (reference sequence). TCRdb re-called the 5' RACE reads with MiXCR, one entry per CDR3 protein. The table lists more than 120,000 distinct CDR3 sequences, around 21% of them singletons, with about 2.1% in the top ten. Sequencing used PBMCs or a T cell subset sorted from them (not recorded which). The TCR sequence derives from an adult woman who had mild COVID-19 (a few samples of this study predate the infection). Cell type and time point are not known. The V gene is TRBV20-1, the J gene TRBJ2-1; D could derive from TRBD1 or TRBD2 (5 bases each). CDR3 bases: TGCAGTGCTCCCCGGGACCCGGTTGTGAATGAGCAGTTCTTC. Its translation: CSAPRDPVVNEQFF.